This note documents a single T cell receptor beta chain sequence. Trimming removed 4 bases from V and 6 bases from J; junction bases left unmatched: 9. The CDR3 contains 15 residues. Germline CDR1 reads SGHDT; CDR2 reads YYEEEE. The data derive from a study of OX40 agonist ivuxolimab in advanced cancers. Generated by immunoSEQ multiplex PCR, the TCRdb table keeps only in-frame clones and is missing some. The table records approximately 62,000 clones, approximately 91% of them present only once. The chain has TRBV5-6 and TRBJ1-4; 7 positions agree with TRBD1. This clonotype was obtained from an adult with an advanced solid tumor such as melanoma, head and neck, liver or kidney cancer. This specimen was CD4+ or CD8+ T cells sorted from blood, taken in a trial of the OX40 agonist ivuxolimab. CDR3 nucleotide sequence: TGTGCCAGCAGCGGGGACAGCGGTGGTCATGAAAAACTGTTTTTT. Encoded protein: CASSGDSGGHEKLFF.